Each of the 30 T cell receptor beta chains below was sequenced from the same sample in a study of shared clonotypes between healthy human individuals. Measured with immunoSEQ multiplex PCR; TCRdb has only the in-frame clones, and not every one. Among roughly 1,500,000 clones listed, 95% to 99% were seen once. The sequenced material came from naive CD4+ T cells sorted from blood. The subset: CD45RA+ positively selected. The receptors were sampled from a man aged 25 to 40 in good health.

The chain couples TRBV6-1 to TRBJ2-7; D uncertain. Per germline, CDR1 MNHNS and CDR2 SASEGT. This CDR3 is built from 16 residues. V dropped 4 bases and J dropped 0 bases, with 16 bases sitting between them. DNA of the CDR3: TGTGCCAGCAGTGGCCGCGGCTGGGCGAGCTCCTACGAGCAGTACTTC. Its translation is CASSGRGWASSYEQYF.

The rearrangement links TRBV7-6 to TRBJ1-3; D possibly corresponds to TRBD1 (6 bases). CDR1 and CDR2 (germline): SGHVS, FNYEAQ. This CDR3 comprises 16 residues. Trimming stripped 4 bases from V and 4 bases from J, with 17 bases between. The CDR3 coding sequence is TGTGCCAGCAGCTCTCAGGGGCTCCGTACGGGAAACACCATATATTTT. Its translation: CASSSQGLRTGNTIYF.

With respect to this clone: The same CDR3 arises from other DNA sequences in this sample as well. The chain combines TRBV28 with TRBJ2-7; D unclear. This CDR3 comprises 11 residues. Germline lookup yields CDR1 MDHEN and CDR2 SYDVKM. Trimming cost V 1 base and J 5 bases, with 3 bases left between them. The CDR3, as DNA: TGTGCCAGCAGTTTATCTGACGAGCAGTACTTC. It encodes CASSLSDEQYF. The variable domain in full, completed from reference TRBV28 and TRBJ2-7, reads DVKVTQSSRYLVKRTGEKVFLECVQDMDHENMFWYRQDPGLGLRLIYFSYDVKMKEKGDIPEGYSVSREKKERFSLILESASTNQTSMYLCASSLSDEQYFGPGTRLTVT.

The V and J genes are TRBV10-1 and TRBJ2-3; 9 nucleotides match TRBD2. The J segment lost 5 bases and the V segment lost 4 bases, leaving 10 bases of the junction unmatched. Germline CDR1 is WNHNN and CDR2 is SYGVQD (reference sequence). The CDR3 spans 16 residues. CDR3 DNA sequence: TGCGCCAGCAGTGTTTCTAGCGGGACACCAAGAGATACGCAGTATTTT. Translated: CASSVSSGTPRDTQYF.

A single count supports this clone. V usage is TRBV2 and J usage is TRBJ2-5; TRBD2 agrees at 8 bases. There are 16 residues in the CDR3. Trimming took 4 bases from V and 0 from J; bases not matched to a gene: 7. CDR1 and CDR2 from the germline V gene are SNHLY and FYNNEI. CDR3 in DNA: TGTGCCAGCAGTGGTAGTTGGCGGGAGGACCAAGAGACCCAGTACTTC. It specifies CASSGSWREDQETQYF. Full variable domain (remainder filled in from reference TRBV2 and TRBJ2-5): EPEVTQTPSHQVTQMGQEVILRCVPISNHLYFYWYRQILGQKVEFLVSFYNNEISEKSEIFDDQFSVERPDGSNFTLKIRSTKLEDSAMYFCASSGSWREDQETQYFGPGTRLLVL.

Turning to this clone: This sample includes further DNA sequences coding for the same CDR3. The genes are TRBV6-1 and TRBJ1-5; TRBD1 matches at 9 bases. The CDR3 covers 14 residues. Germline loops: CDR1 MNHNS, CDR2 SASEGT. V gave up 3 bases and J gave up 4 bases; unmatched junction bases: 1. As DNA, the CDR3 is TGTGCCAGCAGTGAGACAGGGGGAAATCAGCCCCAGCATTTT. As protein: CASSETGGNQPQHF.

V usage is TRBV5-5 and J usage is TRBJ2-7; 9 bases fit TRBD1. CDR1 is SGHKS, CDR2 YYEKEE, per germline (reference sequence). V lost 3 bases and J lost 2; bases outside the gene matches: 6. This CDR3 region has 15 residues. CDR3 coding DNA: TGTGCCAGCAGCTCCACCGGGACAGGGACCTACGAGCAGTACTTC. It specifies CASSSTGTGTYEQYF.

The chain couples TRBV7-2 to TRBJ1-2; 7 nucleotides align to TRBD1. The V and J ends lost 2 bases and 5 bases, in that order; junction bases with no gene match: 8. The CDR3 runs 15 residues. CDR1 and CDR2 from the germline V gene are SGHTA and FQGNSA. The CDR3 reads CASSLQPGGDYGYTF. CDR3 nucleotide sequence: TGTGCCAGCAGCTTACAGCCAGGGGGAGATTATGGCTACACCTTC.

The CDR3 loop reads CASSEIRGSSYNEQFF. The CDR3 DNA reads TGTGCCAGCAGTGAAATTCGCGGGAGCTCCTACAATGAGCAGTTCTTC. The chain links TRBV6-1 to TRBJ2-1, with 7 bases fitting TRBD2. Losses at the gene ends were 2 bases for V and 0 bases for J; bases not matched to a gene: 4. Germline V gives CDR1 MNHNS, CDR2 SASEGT. The CDR3 consists of 16 residues.

The V call is TRBV11-2, the J call TRBJ2-2, with 9 bases that match TRBD2. The germline gives CDR1 SGHAT, CDR2 FQNNGV. The CDR3 consists of 17 residues. With V trimmed by 1 base and J by 2 bases, 5 bases remained unmatched. The CDR3 sequence: CASSLGKREDNTGELFF. Written as DNA, the CDR3 is TGTGCCAGCAGCTTAGGGAAGCGGGAGGATAACACCGGGGAGCTGTTTTTT.

The rearrangement joins TRBV25-1 to TRBJ2-5; D is perhaps TRBD1 (6 bases). This CDR3 is 14 amino acids long. Germline V CDR1 and CDR2: MGHDK, SYGVNS. The V end lost 2 bases, the J end lost 1 base, and 8 bases lay between the germline ends. DNA for the CDR3: TGTGCCAGCAGTGAAGGACAGTTCCAAGAGACCCAGTACTTC. Translation: CASSEGQFQETQYF.

This chain uses TRBV10-1 with TRBJ2-4; maybe TRBD2 (5 bases). The V gene lost 3 bases and the J gene lost 9 bases, with 6 bases spanning the gap. The CDR3 length is 11 residues. CDR1 and CDR2 from the germline V gene are WNHNN and SYGVQD (reference sequence). CDR3 protein: CASSDSGIQYF. In DNA form, the CDR3 reads TGCGCCAGCAGTGACAGCGGCATTCAGTACTTC.

V and J are TRBV5-1 and TRBJ1-2; a possible D gene is TRBD1 (5 bases). The CDR3 length is 16 residues. With 0 bases removed from V and 4 bases from J, the gap between germline ends came to 16 bases. Germline V gives CDR1 SGHRS, CDR2 YFSETQ. The CDR3 region has the DNA TGCGCCAGCAGCTTGGCGGAGGGACCGGGGCCCTATGGCTACACCTTC. Translation gives CASSLAEGPGPYGYTF.

The rearrangement joins TRBV6-6 to TRBJ2-1; the match to TRBD2 covers 7 bases. Trimming removed 9 bases from V and 0 bases from J; junction bases left unmatched: 5. This CDR3 has 14 amino acids. CDR1 and CDR2 from the germline V gene are MNHNY and SVGAGI (reference sequence). The CDR3 loop reads CASKRGDSYNEQFF. For the CDR3, the DNA is TGTGCCAGTAAGCGGGGAGACTCCTACAATGAGCAGTTCTTC.

The gene calls are TRBV12-5 and TRBJ1-1; D unresolved. Trimming cost V 6 bases and J 4 bases, with 9 bases left between them. Germline values: CDR1 LGHNT, CDR2 FRNRAP. The CDR3 extends over 12 amino acids. The CDR3 is CASGPMATEAFF. Here the CDR3 DNA reads TGTGCTAGTGGGCCGATGGCCACTGAAGCTTTCTTT.

The chain combines TRBV2 with TRBJ2-3, with 8 bases fitting TRBD2. Germline lookup yields CDR1 SNHLY and CDR2 FYNNEI. Trimming at V came to 5 bases and at J to 1 base, leaving 2 bases not matched to a gene. The CDR3 consists of 14 residues. The DNA of the CDR3 is TGTGCCAGCAGTCTTAGCGGGGGCACAGATACGCAGTATTTT. Amino acids: CASSLSGGTDTQYF.

The chain has TRBV7-8 and TRBJ1-1; D is undetermined. The CDR3 extends over 14 amino acids. CDR1 and CDR2 from the germline V gene are SGHVS and FQNEAQ. Trimming removed 4 bases at V and 1 base at J, with 10 bases between. CDR3 protein: CASSSIPANTEAFF. The CDR3 DNA reads TGTGCCAGCAGCTCAATCCCGGCGAACACTGAAGCTTTCTTT.

V and J are TRBV11-2 and TRBJ2-3; 7 bases fit TRBD1. The germline V gene has CDR1 SGHAT and CDR2 FQNNGV. V shed 1 base and J 2 bases; nucleotides not matched to a gene: 6. This CDR3 is 16 amino acids long. This chain's CDR3 is CASSLGTGANTDTQYF. DNA of the CDR3: TGTGCCAGCAGCTTAGGTACAGGGGCTAACACAGATACGCAGTATTTT.

The CDR3 nucleotides are TGTGCCAGTAGTTTCCAGACAGGTGGGGAGACCCAGTACTTC. Amino acid sequence: CASSFQTGGETQYF. The V call is TRBV19, the J call TRBJ2-5; the D gene is possibly TRBD1 (6 bases). The ends were cut back, 5 bases at V and 5 bases at J, with 15 bases in the middle. CDR1 is LNHDA, CDR2 SQIVND, per germline (reference sequence). The CDR3 covers 14 residues.

J is TRBJ2-7 and V is TRBV10-1, with a weak D call TRBD2 (6 bases). The CDR3 consists of 15 residues. Germline V gene lookup returns CDR1 WNHNN and CDR2 SYGVQD (reference sequence). V shed 3 bases and J shed 3 bases, with 15 bases lying between them. The CDR3 bases are TGCGCCAGCAGTGAATCCGCGGGAACCTTCTACGAGCAGTACTTC. Translated, it gives CASSESAGTFYEQYF.

The CDR3 reads CASSTGTKNTGELFF. The CDR3 region has the DNA TGTGCCAGTAGTACGGGGACCAAGAACACCGGGGAGCTGTTTTTT. This chain links TRBV19 with TRBJ2-2; D is perhaps TRBD1 or TRBD2 (5 bases each). Trimming took off 4 bases at V and 1 base at J, with 10 bases between the two ends. Germline-derived CDR1 and CDR2 are LNHDA and SQIVND (reference sequence). The CDR3 loop spans 15 amino acids.

The chain links TRBV27 to TRBJ2-7; no firm D call. Germline values: CDR1 MNHEY, CDR2 SMNVEV (reference sequence). CDR3 length: 14 amino acids. The ends were cut back, 5 bases at V and 0 bases at J, with 11 bases in the middle. The CDR3 sequence is CASSEIGSSYEQYF. The CDR3 DNA sequence: TGTGCCAGCAGTGAGATCGGCAGCTCCTACGAGCAGTACTTC.

The rearrangement links TRBV7-9 to TRBJ1-1; unclear D gene. V was trimmed by 5 bases and J by 1 base, leaving 8 bases between them. Germline CDR1 SEHNR, CDR2 FQNEAQ (reference sequence). There are 13 residues in the CDR3. The CDR3 region has the DNA TGTGCCAGCAGCCAACAGCCGAACACTGAAGCTTTCTTT. Its protein product is CASSQQPNTEAFF.

This chain links TRBV10-1 with TRBJ1-1; tentatively, D is TRBD1 (5 bases). Trimming pared 0 bases from V and 12 bases from J, leaving 11 bases between. Germline CDR1 reads WNHNN; CDR2 reads SYGVQD (reference sequence). The CDR3 runs 12 residues. The CDR3 DNA is TGCGCCAGCAGTGAGTCGGCGGGACTGACTTTCTTT. Protein product: CASSESAGLTFF.

V is TRBV4-2 and J is TRBJ1-4; TRBD1 matches 8 bases. The V and J ends lost 0 bases and 5 bases, in that order; junction bases with no gene match: 5. The V gene's germline CDR1 is LGHNA and CDR2 YNFKEQ. The CDR3 extends over 16 amino acids. The CDR3 spells CASSQDGTGRNEKLFF. The CDR3 DNA follows: TGTGCCAGCAGCCAAGACGGGACAGGACGAAATGAAAAACTGTTTTTT.

The V and J genes are TRBV5-4 and TRBJ2-5; TRBD1 agrees at 12 bases. Germline V gene sequence: CDR1 SGHNT, CDR2 YYREEE (reference sequence). The CDR3 totals 16 residues. With 3 bases clipped from V and 4 bases from J, the junction kept 7 bases outside the gene matches. This CDR3 is CASSSRDRGRLETQYF. In DNA form, the CDR3 reads TGTGCCAGCAGCTCTAGGGACAGGGGGCGTCTAGAGACCCAGTACTTC.

The rearrangement uses TRBV7-2 and TRBJ1-5; D gene unclear. The V end lost 2 bases, the J end lost 2 bases, and 7 bases lay between the germline ends. CDR1 and CDR2 (germline): SGHTA, FQGNSA. This CDR3 has 14 amino acids. The DNA for the CDR3 is TGTGCCAGCAGCTTAAATAATGGCAATCAGCCCCAGCATTTT. Its protein is CASSLNNGNQPQHF. Based on the CDR3 plus reference TRBV7-2 and TRBJ1-5, the full variable domain is GAGVSQSPSNKVTEKGKDVELRCDPISGHTALYWYRQSLGQGLEFLIYFQGNSAPDKSGLPSDRFSAERTGGSVSTLTIQRTQQEDSAVYLCASSLNNGNQPQHFGDGTRLSIL.

The J gene is TRBJ2-3, the V gene TRBV27; D is uncertain. The CDR3 runs to 13 residues. Germline assignment: CDR1 MNHEY and CDR2 SMNVEV (reference sequence). V lost 6 bases, J lost 0 bases, and 7 bases lay in between. CDR3 sequence (DNA): TGTGCCAGCAGCGGTTTTAGCACAGATACGCAGTATTTT. Its translation is CASSGFSTDTQYF.

The V gene is TRBV11-2, the J gene TRBJ2-7, with 9 positions matching TRBD2. In germline, CDR1 is SGHAT, CDR2 FQNNGV. V trimming: 5 bases; J trimming: 2 bases; junction bases outside the gene matches: 7. The CDR3 spans 15 residues. The CDR3 here is CASSHGRLAAYEQYF. CDR3 in DNA: TGTGCCAGCAGCCACGGGAGACTAGCGGCCTACGAGCAGTACTTC.

This sequence joins TRBV19 and TRBJ2-6; D remains ambiguous. V was trimmed by 4 bases and J by 4 bases, leaving 8 bases between them. The CDR3 sequence is 14 residues long. The germline gives CDR1 LNHDA, CDR2 SQIVND (reference sequence). This CDR3 is CASSRPGGANVLTF. The DNA of the CDR3 is TGTGCCAGTAGTAGGCCAGGCGGGGCCAACGTCCTGACTTTC.